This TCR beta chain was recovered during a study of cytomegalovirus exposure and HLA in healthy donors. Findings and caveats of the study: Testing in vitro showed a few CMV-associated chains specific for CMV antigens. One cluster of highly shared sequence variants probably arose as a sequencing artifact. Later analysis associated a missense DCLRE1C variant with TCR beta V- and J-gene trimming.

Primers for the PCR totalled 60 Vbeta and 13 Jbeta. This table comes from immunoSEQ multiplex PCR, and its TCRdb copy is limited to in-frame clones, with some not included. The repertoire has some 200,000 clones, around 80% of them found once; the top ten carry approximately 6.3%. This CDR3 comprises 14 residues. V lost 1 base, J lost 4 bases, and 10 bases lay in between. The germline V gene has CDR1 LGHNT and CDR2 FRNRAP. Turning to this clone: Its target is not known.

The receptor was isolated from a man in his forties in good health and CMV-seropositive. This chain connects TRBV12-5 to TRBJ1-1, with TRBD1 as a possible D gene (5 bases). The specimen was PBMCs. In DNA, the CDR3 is TGTGCTAGTGGTTTGGGTCAGGGTATCACTGAAGCTTTCTTT. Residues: CASGLGQGITEAFF.